This TCR beta chain was recorded in a study of T cell responses to AZD1222 COVID-19 vaccine. Study outcomes and limitations: White British people made up most donors, females outnumbered males, and clonal diversity was possibly underestimated. Spike was spanned by vaccine-associated CD4 TCRs, which were dominant at 160-218 and 743-854.

Some clones are missing from TCRdb's copy, which holds only in-frame ones; the method was immunoSEQ multiplex PCR. The sample includes some 180,000 clones, 90% to 95% seen only once; the top ten take around 1.5%. Between the trimmed V and J ends, which lost 1 base and 7 bases, there was a span of 10 bases. Germline CDR1 is MDHEN and CDR2 is SYDVKM. This CDR3 contains 14 residues. As for this clone: Its antigen remains unknown.

The sample was peripheral blood, taken 28 days after the second AZD1222 dose. The chain uses TRBV28 and TRBJ1-4, with TRBD1 as a possible D gene (5 bases). The source is an adult who received the AZD1222 COVID-19 vaccine. CDR3 bases: TGTGCCAGCAGTTTATTGGGGGAGAGTGAAAAACTGTTTTTT. Its translation is CASSLLGESEKLFF.